The 24 T cell receptor beta chains below all came from one sample that was sequenced in a study of T cells in Graves' hyperthyroidism and ophthalmopathy. RNA transcripts provided the source from which TCR beta CDR3 regions were amplified. Initially, a first-round RT-PCR of the TCR CDR3 employed the HTBI primer set. Each CDR3 protein is one row after TCRdb ran MiXCR on the multiplex PCR reads. The sample comprises around 100,000 distinct CDR3 sequences, less than 55% of which are singletons, and about a quarter rests with the top ten. The specimen sequenced was blood. The origin of the receptors is a man in his forties with Graves' hyperthyroidism.

This clonotype has at least ten counts. The CDR3 reads CATPPAVEEVYGYTF. For the CDR3, the DNA is TGTGCCACCCCCCCAGCCGTCGAGGAGGTCTATGGCTACACCTTC. The chain is built from TRBV24-1 and TRBJ1-2; D is unclear. This CDR3 contains 15 residues. The V end lost 9 bases, the J end lost 4 bases, and 20 bases lay between the germline ends. Germline CDR1 is KGHDR and CDR2 is SFDVKD.

There are many counts of this clonotype. The chain couples TRBV5-1 to TRBJ2-3; 9 nucleotides line up with TRBD1. The V gene's germline CDR1 is SGHRS and CDR2 YFSETQ. V shed 3 bases and J 3 bases; nucleotides not matched to a gene: 8. The CDR3 has 16 residues. Here the CDR3 reads CASSWGTGRSTDTQYF. The CDR3 coding sequence is TGCGCCAGCAGCTGGGGGACAGGGAGGAGTACAGATACGCAGTATTTT.

The chain recombines TRBV5-4 with TRBJ2-2; possible D gene TRBD2, 6 bases. The V end lost 7 bases, the J end lost 7 bases, and 35 bases lay between the germline ends. The CDR3 consists of 20 residues. The V gene's germline CDR1 is SGHNT and CDR2 YYREEE (reference sequence). This CDR3 is CASSLIVAEPRRLFGGELFF. The CDR3 DNA reads TGTGCCAGCTCACTTATTGTAGCGGAACCTCGGCGCCTTTTTGGCGGGGAGCTGTTTTTT.

This clonotype was observed at least ten times. J is TRBJ2-1 and V is TRBV20-1; D is possibly TRBD1 (6 bases). Germline lookup yields CDR1 DFQATT and CDR2 SNEGSKA (reference sequence). Trimming cost V 3 bases and J 5 bases, with 11 bases left between them. The CDR3 loop spans 13 amino acids. The CDR3 sequence: CSARNRANNEQFF. The CDR3, as DNA: TGCAGTGCTAGGAACAGGGCGAACAATGAGCAGTTCTTC.

Ten or more counts support this clonotype. This chain connects TRBV20-1 to TRBJ1-2; 8 nucleotides line up with TRBD1. The CDR3 covers 17 residues. The germline gives CDR1 DFQATT, CDR2 SNEGSKA (reference sequence). Germline trimming cut 1 base from V and 2 bases from J; bases unmatched to any gene: 12. The CDR3 DNA reads as TGCAGTGCTAGAGCGGGGACAGGCGTGAACGCGAACTATGGCTACACCTTC. Protein: CSARAGTGVNANYGYTF.

The chain combines TRBV7-9 with TRBJ1-2; D remains ambiguous. V lost 1 base to trimming and J lost 4 bases, with 13 bases between them. Per the germline V gene, CDR1 is SEHNR and CDR2 is FQNEAQ (reference sequence). CDR3 size: 15 residues. The CDR3 DNA is TGTGCCAGCAGCTTAGTTGCCAGGAGCTTCTATGGCTACACCTTC. Translated, it gives CASSLVARSFYGYTF.

This clonotype has at least ten counts. The chain combines TRBV4-1 with TRBJ1-2; 7 nucleotides agree with TRBD1. The CDR3 runs to 11 residues. The junction had 5 bases not matched to a gene; V was cut back by 10 bases and J by 6 bases. The germline V gene has CDR1 MGHRA and CDR2 YSYEKL. CDR3 loop: CATRQGDGYTF. Here the CDR3 DNA reads TGCGCCACGAGACAGGGAGATGGCTACACCTTC.

Ten or more counts support this clonotype. This CDR3 reads CASSFFMGTEAFF. The CDR3 region has the DNA TGTGCCAGCAGCTTTTTCATGGGCACTGAAGCTTTCTTT. V and J are TRBV5-6 and TRBJ1-1; D unclear. Germline lookup yields CDR1 SGHDT and CDR2 YYEEEE. CDR3 length: 13 residues. V was pared by 2 bases and J by 4 bases, with 9 bases between.

This sequence joins TRBV10-1 and TRBJ2-7; TRBD1 aligns across 10 bases. Unmatched junction bases numbered 6, after V lost 5 bases and J lost 2 bases. Germline V gene data show CDR1 as WNHNN and CDR2 as SYGVQD (reference sequence). The CDR3 spans 15 residues. The CDR3 protein is CASSTWTGGAYEQYF. In DNA form, the CDR3 reads TGCGCCAGCAGTACCTGGACAGGGGGTGCCTACGAGCAGTACTTC.

Of note for this clonotype: With a much larger clone just one base away, this may be a read error. The J gene is TRBJ2-4, the V gene TRBV14; TRBD2 aligns across 11 bases. The trim removed 4 bases at V and 4 bases at J, leaving 9 bases unmatched. CDR3 length: 17 residues. Per the germline V gene, CDR1 is SGHDN and CDR2 is FVKESK. The chain's CDR3 is CASSPTSSGRLKNIQYF. The CDR3 region has the DNA TGTGCCAGCAGCCCGACGTCTAGCGGGAGGTTAAAAAACATTCAGTACTTC. Combining the CDR3 with reference TRBV14 and TRBJ2-4 gives the whole variable domain EAGVTQFPSHSVIEKGQTVTLRCDPISGHDNLYWYRRVMGKEIKFLLHFVKESKQDESGMPNNRFLAERTGGTYSTLKVQPAELEDSGVYFCASSPTSSGRLKNIQYFGAGTRLSVL.

This chain uses TRBV19 with TRBJ1-1; a possible D gene is TRBD1 (6 bases). V gave up 6 bases and J gave up 5 bases, with 16 bases separating them. The germline V gene has CDR1 LNHDA and CDR2 SQIVND (reference sequence). The CDR3 contains 14 residues. The CDR3 DNA follows: TGTGCCAGTAGGTCGCGGGCAGGGGAGACTGAAGCTTTCTTT. Amino acids: CASRSRAGETEAFF.

This chain links TRBV29-1 with TRBJ2-1; 11 bases align to TRBD2. Losses at the gene ends were 7 bases for V and 5 bases for J; bases not matched to a gene: 4. The CDR3 length is 13 residues. The germline CDR1 and CDR2 sequences are SQVTM and ANQGSEA. The CDR3 protein is CSAGTSGNNEQFF. In DNA form, the CDR3 reads TGCAGCGCCGGGACTAGCGGTAACAATGAGCAGTTCTTC.

This clonotype was detected only a few times. J is TRBJ2-7 and V is TRBV20-1, with TRBD2 matching 8 bases. This CDR3 region has 16 residues. V dropped 3 bases and J dropped 0; count of bases not matched to a gene: 10. Germline CDR1 is DFQATT and CDR2 is SNEGSKA (reference sequence). This CDR3 is CSARGVSGISSYEQYF. DNA of the CDR3: TGCAGTGCTAGGGGGGTTAGCGGGATCAGCTCCTACGAGCAGTACTTC.

At least ten counts were recorded for this clonotype. The CDR3 sequence is CASRGQSVYGYTF. The CDR3 DNA sequence: TGTGCCAGCAGGGGACAGTCCGTCTATGGCTACACCTTC. V is TRBV6-5 and J is TRBJ1-2; 7 nucleotides match TRBD1. V trimming: 6 bases; J trimming: 4 bases; junction bases outside the gene matches: 5. CDR3 size: 13 residues. Germline V gene lookup returns CDR1 MNHEY and CDR2 SVGAGI.

The sample holds a few counts of this clonotype. The chain is built from TRBV11-2 and TRBJ2-5; D is unresolved. This CDR3 contains 14 residues. The germline V gene has CDR1 SGHAT and CDR2 FQNNGV. The V end was cut by 6 bases, the J end by 5 bases, with 16 bases between. The CDR3 sequence is CASSFTTPWETQYF. For the CDR3, the DNA is TGTGCCAGCAGTTTTACAACCCCCTGGGAGACCCAGTACTTC.

Regarding this clonotype: A read error is possible here, since a much larger clone lies one base away. This chain joins TRBV5-6 and TRBJ2-1, with 12 bases matching TRBD2. V lost 5 bases, J lost 3 bases, and 6 bases stayed unmatched. This CDR3 contains 16 residues. Looked up from germline, CDR1 is SGHDT and CDR2 is YYEEEE. The CDR3 here is CASSDSTSGGYNEQFF. The CDR3 nucleotides read TGTGCCAGCAGTGACTCGACTAGCGGGGGCTACAATGAGCAGTTCTTC.

This clonotype was counted at least ten times. The CDR3 DNA is TGTGCCAGCAGCTCCCTCTTAGCGGGAGGTTGGGAGCAGTACTTC. Its translation: CASSSLLAGGWEQYF. The chain carries TRBV4-2 and TRBJ2-7, with 10 bases matching TRBD2. The CDR3 has 15 amino acids. Germline lookup yields CDR1 LGHNA and CDR2 YNFKEQ. V trimming: 5 bases; J trimming: 7 bases; junction bases outside the gene matches: 11.

This clonotype appeared many times. The rearrangement links TRBV6-2 or TRBV6-3 to TRBJ2-5; D is uncertain. This CDR3 region has 14 residues. V was cut by 5 bases and J by 1 base, with 11 bases left in between. Germline values: CDR1 MNHEY, CDR2 SVGEGT. The CDR3 nucleotides are TGTGCCAGCAGTGAACCAGGTCCCCAAGAGACCCAGTACTTC. Amino acid sequence: CASSEPGPQETQYF.

The genes are TRBV9 and TRBJ2-7; D is undetermined. V gave up 7 bases and J gave up 5 bases, with 13 bases separating them. The CDR3 extends over 12 amino acids. The germline V gene has CDR1 SGDLS and CDR2 YYNGEE. Here the CDR3 DNA reads TGTGCCAGCTCATCAGAAGGGCACGAGCAGTACTTC. Its translation: CASSSEGHEQYF.

This chain links TRBV30 with TRBJ1-2; D call uncertain. Germline CDR1 is GTSNPN and CDR2 is SVGIG (reference sequence). This CDR3 has 13 amino acids. The V gene lost 5 bases and the J gene lost 3 bases, with 13 bases spanning the gap. CDR3 in DNA: TGTGCCTGGGACCCCGGGATCTACTATGGCTACACCTTC. It translates to CAWDPGIYYGYTF.

There are many counts of this clonotype. This sequence joins TRBV2 and TRBJ1-1; perhaps TRBD1 as D (6 bases). The CDR3 runs 14 residues. Germline-derived CDR1 and CDR2 are SNHLY and FYNNEI. Trimming left V 8 bases short and J 5 bases short, with 18 bases between. This chain's CDR3 is CASSLTAGVTEAFF. DNA of the CDR3: TGTGCCAGCTCCCTAACGGCAGGGGTTACTGAAGCTTTCTTT.

The V and J genes are TRBV7-3 and TRBJ1-2; tentatively, D is TRBD1 (5 bases). The V gene lost 3 bases and the J gene lost 5 bases, with 19 bases spanning the gap. The CDR3 covers 16 residues. In germline, CDR1 is SGHTA, CDR2 FQGTGA. CDR3 amino acids: CASSFPRLGPGYGYTF. The CDR3 nucleotides are TGTGCCAGCAGCTTTCCCCGGCTGGGACCGGGATATGGCTACACCTTC.

This clonotype is a singleton in its sample. The rearrangement joins TRBV7-3 to TRBJ2-1; D is unclear. CDR3 length: 9 residues. V lost 6 bases and J 12 bases, leaving 6 bases between the germline ends. The germline V gene encodes CDR1 SGHTA and CDR2 FQGTGA. The CDR3 nucleotides are TGTGCCAGCAGAAGAGGGCAGTTCTTC. Amino acid sequence: CASRRGQFF.

This clonotype was counted a few times. The J gene is TRBJ2-2, the V gene TRBV9; TRBD2 agrees at 10 bases. Per germline, CDR1 SGDLS and CDR2 YYNGEE. The J segment lost 4 bases and the V segment lost 5 bases, leaving 8 bases of the junction unmatched. This CDR3 has 16 residues. The CDR3 reads CASSQRGGLFTGELFF. Written as DNA, the CDR3 is TGTGCCAGCAGTCAGCGGGGGGGCCTATTCACCGGGGAGCTGTTTTTT. Looking up the rest from reference TRBV9 and TRBJ2-2 gives the full variable domain: DSGVTQTPKHLITATGQRVTLRCSPRSGDLSVYWYQQSLDQGLQFLIQYYNGEERAKGNILERFSAQQFPDLHSELNLSSLELGDSALYFCASSQRGGLFTGELFFGEGSRLTVL.